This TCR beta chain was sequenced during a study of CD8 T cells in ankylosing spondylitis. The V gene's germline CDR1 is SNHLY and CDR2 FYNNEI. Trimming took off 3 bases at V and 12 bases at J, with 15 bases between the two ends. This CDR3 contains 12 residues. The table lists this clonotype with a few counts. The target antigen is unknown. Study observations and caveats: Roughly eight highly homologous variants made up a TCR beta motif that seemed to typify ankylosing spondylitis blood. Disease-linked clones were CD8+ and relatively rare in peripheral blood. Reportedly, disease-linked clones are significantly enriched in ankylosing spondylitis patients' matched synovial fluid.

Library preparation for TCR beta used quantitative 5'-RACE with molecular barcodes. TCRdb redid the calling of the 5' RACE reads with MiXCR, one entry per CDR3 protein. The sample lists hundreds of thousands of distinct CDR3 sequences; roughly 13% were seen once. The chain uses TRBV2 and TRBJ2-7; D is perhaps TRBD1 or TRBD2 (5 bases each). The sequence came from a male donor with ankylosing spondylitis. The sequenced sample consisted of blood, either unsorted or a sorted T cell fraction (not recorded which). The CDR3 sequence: CASSEGVERLYV. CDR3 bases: TGTGCCAGCAGTGAGGGGGTGGAACGACTGTACGTC.